A selection of T cell receptor beta chains follows, all from one sample in a study of CD8 T cells in Susac syndrome. TCRdb itself ran the immunoSEQ multiplex PCR reads through MiXCR, one entry per CDR3 protein. The sample contains roughly 130,000 distinct CDR3 sequences, roughly 96% of which appear only once. What was sequenced was CD4+ T cells from PBMCs. The source of these receptors is a human donor in good health. The CDR3 runs from the conserved cysteine through the conserved F or W. A D gene is named only where the DNA matches it firmly. The size entry is marked missing in some rows and otherwise reads once, few, many or a size class.

CDR3 length,V gene,J gene,clone size,D gene,CDR3 protein,CDR3 DNA
15,TRBV29-1,TRBJ2-5,NA,TRBD2,CSVVKLAGGGETQYF,TGCAGCGTTGTTAAGCTAGCGGGAGGGGGGGAGACCCAGTACTTC
14,TRBV11-2,TRBJ2-3,NA,NA,CASSSPPRRDTQYF,TGTGCCAGCAGCTCCCCGCCGCGGCGAGATACGCAGTATTTT
15,TRBV4-1,TRBJ1-1,NA,NA,CASSQDMVRGTEAFF,TGCGCCAGCAGCCAAGATATGGTAAGGGGGACTGAAGCTTTCTTT
13,TRBV3-1,TRBJ2-4,NA,TRBD2,CASSRGGQHIQYF,TGTGCCAGCAGCCGCGGGGGGCAGCACATTCAGTACTTC
13,TRBV10-1,TRBJ2-1,NA,TRBD2,CASSESSGDEQFF,TGCGCCAGCAGTGAATCGAGCGGGGATGAGCAGTTCTTC
13,TRBV7-9,TRBJ2-5,NA,NA,CASSLPDEETQYF,TGTGCCAGCAGCTTACCGGACGAAGAGACCCAGTACTTC
15,TRBV2,TRBJ2-3,NA,NA,CASSTDGGTTDTQYF,TGTGCCAGCAGTACCGACGGGGGAACCACAGATACGCAGTATTTT
14,TRBV2,TRBJ2-7,NA,NA,CASSVERSSYEQYF,TGTGCCAGCAGTGTGGAGCGATCGTCCTACGAGCAGTACTTC
18,TRBV13,TRBJ2-1,NA,TRBD2,CASSHRLAGVVTYNEQFF,TGTGCCAGCAGCCATAGACTAGCGGGAGTGGTTACCTACAATGAGCAGTTCTTC
14,TRBV27,TRBJ2-2,NA,NA,CASSYGVATGELFF,TGTGCCAGCAGTTACGGGGTCGCCACCGGGGAGCTGTTTTTT
13,TRBV19,TRBJ2-7,NA,TRBD1,CASTDRGLHEQYF,TGTGCCAGTACGGACAGGGGGTTACACGAGCAGTACTTC
14,TRBV2,TRBJ1-5,NA,NA,CASTTGYSNQPQHF,TGTGCCAGCACTACAGGGTATAGCAATCAGCCCCAGCATTTT
12,TRBV19,TRBJ1-5,NA,NA,CASIGGDQPQHF,TGTGCCAGTATAGGCGGTGATCAGCCCCAGCATTTT
13,TRBV19,TRBJ2-7,once,NA,CASSLGIAYEQYF,TGTGCCAGCTCTCTGGGAATTGCCTACGAGCAGTACTTC
15,TRBV19,TRBJ2-7,NA,TRBD1,CASSDPGTVQYEQYF,TGTGCCAGTAGCGACCCAGGGACAGTACAGTACGAGCAGTACTTC
15,TRBV12-3/TRBV12-4,TRBJ2-3,NA,TRBD2,CASSSLGLGGDTQYF,TGTGCCAGCAGTTCCCTGGGACTAGGGGGAGATACGCAGTATTTT
15,TRBV29-1,TRBJ2-4,NA,NA,CSVEDSGRSQNIQYF,TGCAGCGTTGAAGATTCGGGAAGGTCGCAAAACATTCAGTACTTC
14,TRBV29-1,TRBJ2-5,NA,TRBD2,CSTIAGSYQETQYF,TGCAGCACTATAGCGGGGTCGTACCAAGAGACCCAGTACTTC